A selection of T cell receptor beta chains follows, all from one sample in a study of blood T cell repertoires in COVID-19. Clones were read by immunoSEQ multiplex PCR, and TCRdb kept only the in-frame ones, dropping some. Of approximately 88,000 clones listed, around nine tenths are singletons. The sample taken for sequencing was peripheral blood. The receptor source for this set is a woman in her forties or fifties in a cohort sampled during active COVID-19. Each CDR3 is given with its conserved first and last residue. D genes are given only for firm matches.

TRBV9	TRBD1	TRBJ1-4	TGTGCCAGCAGCGTGGACAGGGGTAATGAAAAACTGTTTTTT	CASSVDRGNEKLFF
TRBV10-3	TRBD2	TRBJ2-2	TGTGCCATCGGGCTAGCGGGACGGTCCGGGGAGCTGTTTTTT	CAIGLAGRSGELFF
TRBV5-1	-	TRBJ1-2	TGCGCCAGCACCCGGGGGGACACCTCCTATGGCTACACCTTC	CASTRGDTSYGYTF
TRBV9	-	TRBJ2-1	TGTGCCAGCAGCGTAGGAGAGGAAAGCTCCTACAATGAGCAGTTCTTC	CASSVGEESSYNEQFF
TRBV9	-	TRBJ1-3	TGTGCCAGCAGCTACCAGGGGATTGATGGAAACACCATATATTTT	CASSYQGIDGNTIYF
TRBV7-7	-	TRBJ2-7	TGTGCTAGCAGTCGCGGACATTTCTACGAGCAGTACTTC	CASSRGHFYEQYF
TRBV6-1	TRBD1	TRBJ1-5	TGTGCCAGCAGTGACGGGACAGGTTTCAATCAGCCCCAGCATTTT	CASSDGTGFNQPQHF
TRBV9	-	TRBJ2-2	TGTGCCAGCAGCCTTAGCGGTACGTGGACCGGGGAGCTGTTTTTT	CASSLSGTWTGELFF
TRBV21-1	-	TRBJ1-2	TGTGCCAGCAGCACCGCGGGGTGGGAGTATGGCTACACCTTC	CASSTAGWEYGYTF
TRBV9	-	TRBJ2-6	TGTGCCAGCAGCGTAGTAGGGGCTGGGGCCAACGTCCTGACTTTC	CASSVVGAGANVLTF
TRBV19	TRBD1	TRBJ1-2	TGTGCCAGTAGTTCCTCGGGACAGGGGTATGGCTACACCTTC	CASSSSGQGYGYTF
TRBV5-4	TRBD2	TRBJ2-5	TGTGCCAGCAGCTCGTGGACTAGCGGGAGTAAGACCCAGTACTTC	CASSSWTSGSKTQYF
TRBV27	TRBD1	TRBJ2-3	TGTGCCAGCAAGACAGGGACGACTAGCACAGATACGCAGTATTTT	CASKTGTTSTDTQYF